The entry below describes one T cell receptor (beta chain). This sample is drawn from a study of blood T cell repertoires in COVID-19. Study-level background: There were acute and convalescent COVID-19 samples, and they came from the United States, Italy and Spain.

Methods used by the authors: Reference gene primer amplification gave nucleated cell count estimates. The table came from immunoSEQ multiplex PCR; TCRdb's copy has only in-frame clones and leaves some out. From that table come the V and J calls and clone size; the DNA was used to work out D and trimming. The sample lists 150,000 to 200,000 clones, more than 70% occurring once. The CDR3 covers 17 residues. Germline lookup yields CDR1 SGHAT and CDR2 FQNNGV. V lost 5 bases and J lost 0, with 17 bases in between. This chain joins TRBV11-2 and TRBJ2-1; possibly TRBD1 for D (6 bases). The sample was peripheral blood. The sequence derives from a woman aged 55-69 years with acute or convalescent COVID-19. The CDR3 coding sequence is TGTGCCAGCAGCACCGGACAGCTGTTCAGCTCCTACAATGAGCAGTTCTTC. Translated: CASSTGQLFSSYNEQFF.